Following are 5 T cell receptor beta chains from one sample sequenced in a study of Ad26.COV2.S vaccination and SARS-CoV-2 variants. Repertoires were generated with immunoSEQ multiplex PCR, while TCRdb's copy carries only in-frame clones and drops some. The sample comprises 350,000 to 400,000 clones, 80% to 90% of which are singletons, and approximately 3.7% rests with the top ten. The treatment was: over 15 received Ad26.COV2.S at low or high dose, single or two shots; 5 received placebo; per-sample allocation not given. Day 63 after the first vaccine or placebo injection was the time point for sampling. Material: peripheral blood, obtained in a trial of Ad26.COV2.S vaccine versus placebo. These receptors all come from a person between 18 and 65 years old who received the Ad26.COV2.S COVID-19 vaccine or a placebo.

The chain carries TRBV19 and TRBJ1-4; maybe TRBD1 (6 bases). Germline V CDR1 and CDR2: LNHDA, SQIVND (reference sequence). With 3 bases removed from V and 3 bases from J, the gap between germline ends came to 11 bases. CDR3 length: 15 amino acids. The CDR3 protein is CASSISRGPNEKLFF. CDR3 DNA sequence: TGTGCCAGTAGTATTTCCAGGGGACCTAATGAAAAACTGTTTTTT.

The rearrangement joins TRBV6-5 to TRBJ1-5, with unresolved D. The germline V gene encodes CDR1 MNHEY and CDR2 SVGAGI. This CDR3 comprises 15 residues. V was pared by 0 bases and J by 1 base, with 7 bases between. The CDR3 bases are TGTGCCAGCAGTTACTCACCCAGAAGCAATCAGCCCCAGCATTTT. Its protein product is CASSYSPRSNQPQHF.

The chain links TRBV10-3 to TRBJ2-2, with no clear D. V was clipped by 4 bases and J by 6 bases, with 18 bases between them. This CDR3 has 16 residues. CDR1 and CDR2 (germline): ENHRY, SYGVKD. CDR3 DNA: TGTGCCATCAGTGGGGGATCAGGATACATGTCCGGGGAGCTGTTTTTT. This encodes CAISGGSGYMSGELFF.

The rearrangement joins TRBV2 to TRBJ2-7; tentative D call: TRBD1 (5 bases). Deletions cut 7 bases from V and 2 bases from J, with 15 bases between. Per germline, CDR1 SNHLY and CDR2 FYNNEI. The CDR3 loop spans 14 amino acids. The CDR3 DNA sequence: TGTGCCAGCACGCAGGCTTTAGGGGCCTACGAGCAGTACTTC. This codes for CASTQALGAYEQYF.

The gene calls are TRBV4-1 and TRBJ2-5; TRBD2 matches 8 bases. The CDR3 loop spans 19 amino acids. Germline assignment: CDR1 MGHRA and CDR2 YSYEKL. The junction had 15 bases not matched to a gene; V was cut back by 1 base and J by 2 bases. CDR3 loop: CASSQGVGVAGFPQETQYF. DNA for the CDR3: TGCGCCAGCAGCCAAGGGGTTGGGGTAGCGGGGTTCCCTCAAGAGACCCAGTACTTC.